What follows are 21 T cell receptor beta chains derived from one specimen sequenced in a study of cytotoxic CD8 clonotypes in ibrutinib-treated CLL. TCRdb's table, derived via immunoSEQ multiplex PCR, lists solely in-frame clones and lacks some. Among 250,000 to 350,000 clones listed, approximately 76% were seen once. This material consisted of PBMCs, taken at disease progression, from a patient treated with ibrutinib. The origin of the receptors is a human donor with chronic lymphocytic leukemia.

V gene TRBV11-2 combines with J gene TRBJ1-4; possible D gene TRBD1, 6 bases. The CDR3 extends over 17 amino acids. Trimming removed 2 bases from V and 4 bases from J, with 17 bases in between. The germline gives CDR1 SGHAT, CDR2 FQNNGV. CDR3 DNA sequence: TGTGCCAGCAGCTTACCCCTCCCTGGACAGTTTAATGAAAAACTGTTTTTT. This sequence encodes CASSLPLPGQFNEKLFF.

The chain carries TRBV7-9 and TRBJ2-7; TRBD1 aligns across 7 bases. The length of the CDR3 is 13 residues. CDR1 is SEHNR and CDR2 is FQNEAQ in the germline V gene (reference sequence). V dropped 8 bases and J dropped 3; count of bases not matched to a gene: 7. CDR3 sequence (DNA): TGTGCCAGCCTCCAAGGGGGCAACTACGAGCAGTACTTC. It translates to CASLQGGNYEQYF.

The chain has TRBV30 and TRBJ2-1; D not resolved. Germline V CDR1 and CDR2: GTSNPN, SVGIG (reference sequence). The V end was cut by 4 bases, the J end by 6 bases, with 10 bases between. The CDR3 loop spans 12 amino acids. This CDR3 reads CAWIHRGNEQFF. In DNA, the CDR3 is TGTGCCTGGATACATAGAGGCAATGAGCAGTTCTTC.

The CDR3 DNA sequence: TGCGCCAGCAGCTTGGGAGGGACAGGGGAACCGTACGAGCAGTACTTC. Encoded protein: CASSLGGTGEPYEQYF. The chain employs TRBV5-1 and TRBJ2-7; 10 bases are a match to TRBD1. Unmatched junction bases numbered 7, after V lost 0 bases and J lost 4 bases. The CDR3 runs 16 residues. Germline CDR1 is SGHRS and CDR2 is YFSETQ.

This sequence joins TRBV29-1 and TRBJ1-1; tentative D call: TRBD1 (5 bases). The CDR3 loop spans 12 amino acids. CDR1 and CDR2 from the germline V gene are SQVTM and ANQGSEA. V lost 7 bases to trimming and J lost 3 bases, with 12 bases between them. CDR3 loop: CSGGRDYTEAFF. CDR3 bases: TGCAGCGGGGGACGAGACTACACTGAAGCTTTCTTT.

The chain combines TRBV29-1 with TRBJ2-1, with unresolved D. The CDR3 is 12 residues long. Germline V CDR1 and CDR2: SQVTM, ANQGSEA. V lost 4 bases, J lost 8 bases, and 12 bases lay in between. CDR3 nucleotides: TGCAGCGTTGGCTTTCTCGACGATGAGCAGTTCTTC. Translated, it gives CSVGFLDDEQFF.

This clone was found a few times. The CDR3 DNA follows: TGCAGCGCCACGACAGGGGGGAACACTGAAGCTTTCTTT. This gives the protein CSATTGGNTEAFF. The rearrangement uses TRBV29-1 and TRBJ1-1; 9 bases align to TRBD1. In germline, CDR1 is SQVTM, CDR2 ANQGSEA. The V gene end was trimmed by 7 bases and the J gene end by 1 base; junction bases not matched to a gene: 4. CDR3 length: 13 amino acids.

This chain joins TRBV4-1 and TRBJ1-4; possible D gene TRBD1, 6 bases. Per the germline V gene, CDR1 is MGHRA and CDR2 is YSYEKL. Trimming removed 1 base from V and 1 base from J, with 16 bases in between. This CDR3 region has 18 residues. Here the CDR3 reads CASSQGVQGLGTNEKLFF. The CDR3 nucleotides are TGCGCCAGCAGCCAAGGGGTACAGGGACTCGGAACTAATGAAAAACTGTTTTTT.

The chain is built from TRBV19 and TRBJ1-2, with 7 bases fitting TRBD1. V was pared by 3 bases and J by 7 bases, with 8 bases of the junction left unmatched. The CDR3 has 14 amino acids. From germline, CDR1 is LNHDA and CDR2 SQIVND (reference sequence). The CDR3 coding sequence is TGTGCCAGTAGTATCCCCAAGGGGGCGCTTGGCTACACCTTC. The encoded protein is CASSIPKGALGYTF.

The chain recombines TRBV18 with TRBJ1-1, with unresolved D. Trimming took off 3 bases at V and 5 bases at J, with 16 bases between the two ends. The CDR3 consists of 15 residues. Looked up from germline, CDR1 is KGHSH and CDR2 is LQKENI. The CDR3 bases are TGTGCCAGCTCACCCTACCAGAAGGCCTTGACTGAAGCTTTCTTT. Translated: CASSPYQKALTEAFF.

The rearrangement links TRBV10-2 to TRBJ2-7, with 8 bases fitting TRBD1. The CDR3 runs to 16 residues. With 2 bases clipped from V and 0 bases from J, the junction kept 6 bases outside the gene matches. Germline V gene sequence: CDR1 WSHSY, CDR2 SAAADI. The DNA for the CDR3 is TGCGCCAGCAGTGAGGGGGTAGACAGGGGCTCCTACGAGCAGTACTTC. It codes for CASSEGVDRGSYEQYF.

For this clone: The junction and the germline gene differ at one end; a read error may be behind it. CDR3 residues: CSSGGLIF. CDR3 bases: TGCAGCAGTGGAGGCCTCATCTTC. The chain employs TRBV20-1 and TRBJ2-7, with D perhaps matching TRBD2 (5 bases). Germline V gene lookup returns CDR1 DFQATT and CDR2 SNEGSKA (reference sequence). The CDR3 consists of 8 residues.

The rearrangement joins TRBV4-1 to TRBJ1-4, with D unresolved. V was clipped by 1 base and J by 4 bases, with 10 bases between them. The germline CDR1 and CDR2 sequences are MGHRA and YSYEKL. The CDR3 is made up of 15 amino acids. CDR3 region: CASSQVSGINEKLFF. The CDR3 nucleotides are TGCGCCAGCAGCCAAGTTTCGGGCATTAATGAAAAACTGTTTTTT.

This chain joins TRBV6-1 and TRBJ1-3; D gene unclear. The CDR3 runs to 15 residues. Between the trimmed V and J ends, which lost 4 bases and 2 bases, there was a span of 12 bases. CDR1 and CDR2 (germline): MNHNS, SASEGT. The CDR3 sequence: CASSAASYTGNTIYF. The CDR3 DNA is TGTGCCAGCAGTGCCGCCAGCTACACTGGAAACACCATATATTTT.

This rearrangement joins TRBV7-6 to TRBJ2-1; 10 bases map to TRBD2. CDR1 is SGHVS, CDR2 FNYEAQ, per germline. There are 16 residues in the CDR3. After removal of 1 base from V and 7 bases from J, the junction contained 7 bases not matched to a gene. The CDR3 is CASSLVPSGRMNEQFF. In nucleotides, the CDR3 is TGTGCCAGCAGCTTAGTTCCTAGCGGGAGAATGAATGAGCAGTTCTTC. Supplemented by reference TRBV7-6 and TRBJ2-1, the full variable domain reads GAGVSQSPRYKVTKRGQDVALRCDPISGHVSLYWYRQALGQGPEFLTYFNYEAQQDKSGLPNDRFSAERPEGSISTLTIQRTEQRDSAMYRCASSLVPSGRMNEQFFGPGTRLTVL.

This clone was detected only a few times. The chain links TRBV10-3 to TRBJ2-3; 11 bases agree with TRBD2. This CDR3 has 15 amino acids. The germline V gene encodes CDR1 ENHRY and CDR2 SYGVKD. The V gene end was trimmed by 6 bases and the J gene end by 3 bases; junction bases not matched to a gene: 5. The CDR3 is CAIRTSGAGTDTQYF. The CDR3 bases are TGTGCCATCAGGACTAGCGGGGCGGGGACAGATACGCAGTATTTT.

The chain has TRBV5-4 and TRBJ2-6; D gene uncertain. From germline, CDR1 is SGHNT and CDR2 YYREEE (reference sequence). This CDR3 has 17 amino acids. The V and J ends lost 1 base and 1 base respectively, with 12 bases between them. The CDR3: CASSLYLRASGANVLTF. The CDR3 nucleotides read TGTGCCAGCAGCTTGTATCTCCGAGCGTCTGGGGCCAACGTCCTGACTTTC.

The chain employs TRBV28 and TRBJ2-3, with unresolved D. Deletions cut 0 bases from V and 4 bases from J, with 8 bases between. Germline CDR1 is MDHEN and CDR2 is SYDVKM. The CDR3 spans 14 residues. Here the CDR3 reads CASSLWWSPDTQYF. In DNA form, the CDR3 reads TGTGCCAGCAGTTTATGGTGGAGTCCAGATACGCAGTATTTT.

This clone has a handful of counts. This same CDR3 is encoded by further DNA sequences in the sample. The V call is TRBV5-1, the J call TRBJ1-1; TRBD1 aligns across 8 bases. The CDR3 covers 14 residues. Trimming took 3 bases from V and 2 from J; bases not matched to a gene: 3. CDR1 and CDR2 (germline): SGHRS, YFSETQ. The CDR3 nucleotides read TGCGCCAGCAGCTCTGGACAGGGTAACACTGAAGCTTTCTTT. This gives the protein CASSSGQGNTEAFF.

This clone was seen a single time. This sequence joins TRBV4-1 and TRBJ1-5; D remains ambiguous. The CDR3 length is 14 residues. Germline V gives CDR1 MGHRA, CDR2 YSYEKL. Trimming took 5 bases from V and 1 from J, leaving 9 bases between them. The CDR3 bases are TGCGCCAGCAGCTCGCCCGAGAGCAATCAGCCCCAGCATTTT. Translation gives CASSSPESNQPQHF.

CDR3 region: CASSFPGAPYEQYF. The CDR3 bases are TGTGCCAGCAGTTTCCCAGGGGCTCCCTACGAGCAGTACTTC. The chain recombines TRBV28 with TRBJ2-7; possibly TRBD1 for D (6 bases). Trimming shortened V by 3 bases and J by 2 bases, and 11 bases separated the two germline ends. The CDR3 sequence is 14 residues long. The germline V gene has CDR1 MDHEN and CDR2 SYDVKM.